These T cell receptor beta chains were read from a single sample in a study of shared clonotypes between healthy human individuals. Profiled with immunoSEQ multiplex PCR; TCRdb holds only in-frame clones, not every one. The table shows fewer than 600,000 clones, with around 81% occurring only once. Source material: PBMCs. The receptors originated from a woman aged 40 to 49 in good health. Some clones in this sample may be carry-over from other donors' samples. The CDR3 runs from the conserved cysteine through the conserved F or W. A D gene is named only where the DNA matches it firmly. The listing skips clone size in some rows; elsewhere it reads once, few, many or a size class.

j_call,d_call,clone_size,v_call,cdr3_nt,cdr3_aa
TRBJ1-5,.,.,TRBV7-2,TGTGCCAGCAGCCCGGACAGAGGGAGCCCCACGAGCAATCAGCCCCAGCATTTT,CASSPDRGSPTSNQPQHF
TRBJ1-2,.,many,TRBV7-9,TGTGCCAGCAGCTTAGATCGCGAGGGCTACACCTTC,CASSLDREGYTF
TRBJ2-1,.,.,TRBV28,TGTGCCACCTCGGAGCAGTACAATGAGCAGTTCTTC,CATSEQYNEQFF
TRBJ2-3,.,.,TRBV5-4,TGTGCCAGCAGCTTCCAGGAGCCAGATACGCAGTATTTT,CASSFQEPDTQYF
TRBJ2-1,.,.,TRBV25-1,TGTGCCAGCAGTGATCAGTCTGTTCGGCAGTTCTTC,CASSDQSVRQFF
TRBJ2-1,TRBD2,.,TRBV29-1,TGCATTTGCCGACTAGCGGGCCCCGCCAATTACAATGAGCAGTTCTTC,CICRLAGPANYNEQFF
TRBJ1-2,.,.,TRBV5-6,TGTGCCAGCAGCTTGGGGAGAAGCGACTATGGCTACACCTTC,CASSLGRSDYGYTF
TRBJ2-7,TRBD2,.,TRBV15,TGTGCCACCAGCAGAGATACGGGACTAGCTCCCTACGAGCAGTACTTC,CATSRDTGLAPYEQYF
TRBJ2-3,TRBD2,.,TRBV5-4,TGTGCCAGCAGCTCCGGGACTAGCGGGCAGACAGATACGCAGTATTTT,CASSSGTSGQTDTQYF
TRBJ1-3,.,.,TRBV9,TGTGCCAGCAGCGTAGAAGGCGATGTTTCAAGCACCATATATTTT,CASSVEGDVSSTIYF
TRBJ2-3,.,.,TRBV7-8,TGTGCCAGCAGCCCCTTTTCTAGCGCAAGCACAGATACGCAGTATTTT,CASSPFSSASTDTQYF
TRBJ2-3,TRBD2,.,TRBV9,TGTGCCAGCAGCGTAGACGGGAGGACAGATACGCAGTATTTT,CASSVDGRTDTQYF
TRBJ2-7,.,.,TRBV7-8,TGTGCCAGCAGCTTAGCGGGGAGCGAGCAGTACTTC,CASSLAGSEQYF
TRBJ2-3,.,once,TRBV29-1,TGCAGCGTTTCCACTCAGACCCTAGAGGCCACGCAGTATTTT,CSVSTQTLEATQYF
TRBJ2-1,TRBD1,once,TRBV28,TGTGCCAGCACCACCCCGACCGGGACAGGGAAAGAGTTCTTC,CASTTPTGTGKEFF
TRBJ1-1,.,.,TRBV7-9,TGTGCCAGCAGCTTATCTAGGGGGACCACTGAAGCTTTCTTT,CASSLSRGTTEAFF
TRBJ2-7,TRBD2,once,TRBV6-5,TGTGCCAGCAGAAGGGGACTAGCGGGTTTCTACGAGCAGTACTTC,CASRRGLAGFYEQYF
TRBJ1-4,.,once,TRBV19,TGTGCCAGTGCTCGTACAGGGCCACGGGAAAAACTGTTTTTT,CASARTGPREKLFF
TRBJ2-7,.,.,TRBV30,TGTGCCTGGACCCCCGGTTGGGGGTACGAGCAGTACTTC,CAWTPGWGYEQYF
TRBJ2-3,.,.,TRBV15,TGTGCCACCTCGGGAGTGGGCACAGATACGCAGTATTTT,CATSGVGTDTQYF
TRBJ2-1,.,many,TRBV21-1,TGTGCAGGCTCCTACAATGAGCAGTTCTTC,CAGSYNEQFF
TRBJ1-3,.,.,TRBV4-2,TGTGCCAGCAGCCAAGATCTGTTGGGGGGGTCTGGAAACACCATATATTTT,CASSQDLLGGSGNTIYF
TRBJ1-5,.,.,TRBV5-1,TGCGCCAGCAGCCAAAGGGGCCGGCGCAATCAGCCCCAGCACTTT,CASSQRGRRNQPQHF
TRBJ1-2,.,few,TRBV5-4,TGTGCCAGCAGCGCGGTGAAGCGCTCAGCTAACTATGGCTACACCTTC,CASSAVKRSANYGYTF
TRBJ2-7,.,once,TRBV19,TGTGCCAGTAGCTTGGCGGAACCCTACGAGCAGTACTTC,CASSLAEPYEQYF
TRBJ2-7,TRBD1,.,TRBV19,TGTGCCAGTAGCAAAGACAGGGACGAGCGCGAGCAGTACTTC,CASSKDRDEREQYF
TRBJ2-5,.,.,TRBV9,TGTGCCAGCAGCGTACAGGGGTCTGGGGAGACCCAGTACTTC,CASSVQGSGETQYF